This T cell receptor beta chain was retrieved from a study of OX40 agonist ivuxolimab in advanced cancers. Study at large: Intravenous ivuxolimab was administered to patients every 2 weeks at 0.01 to 10 mg/kg.

The CDR3 is 15 amino acids. CDR1 SQVTM and CDR2 ANQGSEA come from the germline V gene. The germline V and J ends were trimmed by 7 bases and 7 bases, with 22 bases remaining between them. People who had autoimmune disease history or systemic immunosuppression were excluded. Produced via immunoSEQ multiplex PCR; TCRdb's table is partial and in-frame only. The top ten hold 30% to 45% of the sample, which has over 13,000 clones, 65% to 80% seen once. The rearrangement joins TRBV29-1 to TRBJ1-4; D possibly corresponds to TRBD1 (5 bases). The source is an adult with an advanced solid tumor such as melanoma, head and neck, liver or kidney cancer. The sample here was CD4+ or CD8+ T cells sorted from blood, taken in a trial of the OX40 agonist ivuxolimab. The CDR3 DNA reads TGCAGCGCTACCCTTCACCGGCAGGGTGTTGAAAAACTGTTTTTT. This sequence encodes CSATLHRQGVEKLFF.